The entry below gives a single TCR beta chain sequence along with its context. The antigen is undetermined. This entry is derived from a study of neoadjuvant nivolumab and ipilimumab in lung cancer. Study-wide points: TCR richness and clonality were higher in tumors than adjacent uninvolved lung. Resected-tumor TCR richness correlated positively with pretherapy blood richness.

V lost 3 bases and J lost 8, with 8 bases in between. CDR1 and CDR2 from the germline V gene are GTSNPN and SVGIG (reference sequence). The CDR3 contains 11 residues. Sequencing used immunoSEQ multiplex PCR; TCRdb keeps in-frame clones, though not all of them. Of about 23,000 clones listed, 82% are singletons. The material was peripheral blood, obtained before neoadjuvant nivolumab, alone or with ipilimumab. The TCR sequence derives from an adult with non-small cell lung cancer. The chain uses TRBV30 and TRBJ1-3; TRBD1 might be the D (5 bases). As DNA, the CDR3 is TGTGCCTGGAGCTCCAGGGACACCATATATTTT. Translation gives CAWSSRDTIYF.